These 24 T cell receptor beta chains were all obtained from the same sample, sequenced in a study of T cell clones after liver transplantation. Clones were sequenced by immunoSEQ multiplex PCR, and TCRdb holds only the in-frame ones, with some missing. The table has about 120,000 clones, approximately 90% seen once. The material sequenced was CD4+ T cells from blood, taken 12 months after liver transplant. These receptors all stem from a human patient who received a liver transplant. Some T cells may possibly be graft donor cells.

Only one count was recorded for this clone. This chain uses TRBV11-2 with TRBJ2-1; D may be TRBD1 (6 bases). From germline, CDR1 is SGHAT and CDR2 FQNNGV. Trimming took off 2 bases at V and 0 bases at J, with 8 bases between the two ends. The CDR3 is 15 residues long. CDR3 sequence reads: CASSLQGPSYNEQFF. In nucleotides, the CDR3 is TGTGCCAGCAGCTTACAGGGGCCCTCCTACAATGAGCAGTTCTTC. Full variable domain (outside the CDR3, taken from reference TRBV11-2 and TRBJ2-1): EAGVAQSPRYKIIEKRQSVAFWCNPISGHATLYWYQQILGQGPKLLIQFQNNGVVDDSQLPKDRFSAERLKGVDSTLKIQPAKLEDSAVYLCASSLQGPSYNEQFFGPGTRLTVL.

This chain links TRBV18 with TRBJ2-7, with 8 positions matching TRBD2. The CDR3 runs to 14 residues. The ends lost 3 bases at V and 4 bases at J; junction bases unmatched: 5. The germline gives CDR1 KGHSH, CDR2 LQKENI. CDR3 DNA sequence: TGTGCCAGCTCACCGAGCGGGAGCAAGTACGAGCAGTACTTC. As protein: CASSPSGSKYEQYF.

J is TRBJ2-2 and V is TRBV10-1; 15 bases align to TRBD2. Germline CDR1 is WNHNN and CDR2 is SYGVQD (reference sequence). This CDR3 is 16 amino acids long. Losses at the gene ends were 4 bases for V and 5 bases for J; bases not matched to a gene: 2. The CDR3 spells CASSAGLAGGTGELFF. The DNA for the CDR3 is TGCGCCAGCAGTGCGGGACTAGCGGGAGGAACCGGGGAGCTGTTTTTT.

This clone was picked up a small number of times. The V gene is TRBV11-3, the J gene TRBJ1-1; a possible D gene is TRBD1 (5 bases). Germline values: CDR1 SGHNT, CDR2 YENEEA. The CDR3 runs 13 residues. Trimming pared 5 bases from V and 3 bases from J, leaving 10 bases between. The CDR3 protein is CASSPGGYTEAFF. Written as DNA, the CDR3 is TGTGCCAGCAGCCCGGGGGGGTACACTGAAGCTTTCTTT.

DNA of the CDR3: TGTGCCAGCACTGGACTAGCGACTTCCGAGCAGTACTTC. It translates to CASTGLATSEQYF. The rearrangement uses TRBV6-1 and TRBJ2-7; 9 nucleotides match TRBD2. From germline, CDR1 is MNHNS and CDR2 SASEGT. The CDR3 length is 13 residues. Losses at the gene ends were 7 bases for V and 6 bases for J; bases not matched to a gene: 7.

This sequence joins TRBV4-2 and TRBJ2-7; D might be TRBD1 (6 bases). V was cut by 4 bases and J by 2 bases, with 15 bases left in between. Germline V gives CDR1 LGHNA, CDR2 YNFKEQ. The CDR3 sequence is 15 residues long. CDR3 bases: TGTGCCAGCAGCCGTTCCCCGGACAGAGCCTACGAGCAGTACTTC. Translating it yields CASSRSPDRAYEQYF.

The chain recombines TRBV28 with TRBJ1-4; possibly TRBD1 for D (6 bases). Trimming shortened V by 3 bases and J by 7 bases, and 12 bases separated the two germline ends. This CDR3 has 14 amino acids. Germline assignment: CDR1 MDHEN and CDR2 SYDVKM. For the CDR3, the DNA is TGTGCCAGCAGTTTTTTACAGGGTGGTGAAAAACTGTTTTTT. Translating it yields CASSFLQGGEKLFF.

The chain joins TRBV5-1 to TRBJ1-4; D not resolved. Trimming took off 7 bases at V and 2 bases at J, with 12 bases between the two ends. The CDR3 contains 14 residues. Germline values: CDR1 SGHRS, CDR2 YFSETQ. The CDR3 loop reads CASSYGVTNEKLFF. The CDR3 coding sequence is TGCGCCAGCTCTTATGGGGTGACTAATGAAAAACTGTTTTTT.

The CDR3 loop reads CASSLSGRGYNEQFF. For the CDR3, the DNA is TGCGCCAGCAGCTTGAGCGGGAGGGGCTACAATGAGCAGTTCTTC. The chain combines TRBV4-1 with TRBJ2-1, with 10 positions matching TRBD2. This CDR3 region has 15 residues. J was trimmed by 3 bases and V by 5 bases; bases with no gene match: 4. Germline assignment: CDR1 MGHRA and CDR2 YSYEKL.

The chain is built from TRBV18 and TRBJ1-1; D is unclear. V was cut by 0 bases and J by 2 bases, with 10 bases left in between. Germline V CDR1 and CDR2: KGHSH, LQKENI. This CDR3 spans 15 amino acids. CDR3 amino acids: CASSPPTGANTEAFF. The CDR3 DNA reads as TGTGCCAGCTCACCACCAACGGGTGCCAACACTGAAGCTTTCTTT.

The genes are TRBV7-8 and TRBJ2-7; D call uncertain. CDR1 is SGHVS and CDR2 is FQNEAQ in the germline V gene. CDR3 length: 14 amino acids. The V end lost 6 bases, the J end lost 0 bases, and 12 bases lay between the germline ends. CDR3 nucleotide sequence: TGTGCCAGCAGTCGGGCGTCTAGCTCCTACGAGCAGTACTTC. It codes for CASSRASSSYEQYF.

The chain uses TRBV5-4 and TRBJ2-5, with TRBD2 matching 10 bases. The junction had 4 bases not matched to a gene; V was cut back by 3 bases and J by 2 bases. Germline V gives CDR1 SGHNT, CDR2 YYREEE (reference sequence). The CDR3 has 15 amino acids. For the CDR3, the DNA is TGTGCCAGCAGCTCCGGACTAGCGGAGCAAGAGACCCAGTACTTC. Translating gives CASSSGLAEQETQYF.

The chain carries TRBV29-1 and TRBJ1-5; 7 positions match TRBD1. V lost 2 bases and J lost 2; bases outside the gene matches: 18. This CDR3 spans 19 amino acids. Germline CDR1 reads SQVTM; CDR2 reads ANQGSEA. The CDR3 DNA reads TGCAGCGTTGAATATCCTGGGACAGCTTCACGGGCTGGCAATCAGCCCCAGCATTTT. Amino acids: CSVEYPGTASRAGNQPQHF. The entire variable domain, with the rest obtained from reference TRBV29-1 and TRBJ1-5, is as follows: SAVISQKPSRDICQRGTSLTIQCQVDSQVTMMFWYRQQPGQSLTLIATANQGSEATYESGFVIDKFPISRPNLTFSTLTVSNMSPEDSSIYLCSVEYPGTASRAGNQPQHFGDGTRLSIL.

The rearrangement links TRBV28 to TRBJ2-7, with TRBD2 matching over 10 bases. The germline V gene has CDR1 MDHEN and CDR2 SYDVKM. V shed 3 bases, J shed 5 bases, and the junction held 10 bases outside the gene matches. The CDR3 runs to 16 residues. CDR3 DNA sequence: TGTGCCAGCAGTTTGGCTGAGCTAGCGGGAGTGGACGAGCAGTACTTC. Its protein product is CASSLAELAGVDEQYF. Using reference TRBV28 and TRBJ2-7 for the parts outside the CDR3, the full variable domain is DVKVTQSSRYLVKRTGEKVFLECVQDMDHENMFWYRQDPGLGLRLIYFSYDVKMKEKGDIPEGYSVSREKKERFSLILESASTNQTSMYLCASSLAELAGVDEQYFGPGTRLTVT.

V and J are TRBV29-1 and TRBJ2-7; a possible D gene is TRBD1 (5 bases). The V end was cut by 1 base, the J end by 3 bases, with 13 bases between. Germline V CDR1 and CDR2: SQVTM, ANQGSEA. CDR3 length equals 14 residues. CDR3 sequence (DNA): TGCAGCGTTGAAGTTCGTGGGGCCTACTACGAGCAGTACTTC. Protein product: CSVEVRGAYYEQYF.

This sequence joins TRBV4-1 and TRBJ2-1; D is undetermined. Trimming removed 4 bases at V and 0 bases at J, with 16 bases between. Looked up from germline, CDR1 is MGHRA and CDR2 is YSYEKL. This CDR3 is 17 amino acids long. The CDR3 coding sequence is TGCGCCAGCAGCCCGAGGCGAGCAATAAGCTCCTACAATGAGCAGTTCTTC. It is translated as CASSPRRAISSYNEQFF.

V usage is TRBV7-9 and J usage is TRBJ2-2; TRBD1 agrees at 11 bases. V lost 3 bases, J lost 3 bases, and 3 bases stayed unmatched. The CDR3 spans 16 residues. Germline CDR1 SEHNR, CDR2 FQNEAQ (reference sequence). The CDR3 reads CASSFRTGGHTGELFF. DNA of the CDR3: TGTGCCAGCAGCTTTCGGACAGGGGGCCACACCGGGGAGCTGTTTTTT. Filled out from reference TRBV7-9 and TRBJ2-2, the complete variable domain reads DTGVSQNPRHKITKRGQNVTFRCDPISEHNRLYWYRQTLGQGPEFLTYFQNEAQLEKSRLLSDRFSAERPKGSFSTLEIQRTEQGDSAMYLCASSFRTGGHTGELFFGEGSRLTVL.

This chain joins TRBV11-2 and TRBJ2-1, with unresolved D. Per the germline V gene, CDR1 is SGHAT and CDR2 is FQNNGV. This CDR3 is built from 16 residues. The V and J ends lost 2 bases and 0 bases respectively, with 11 bases between them. The CDR3 loop reads CASSLNGWSSYNEQFF. The CDR3 bases are TGTGCCAGCAGCTTAAACGGTTGGAGCTCCTACAATGAGCAGTTCTTC.

The gene calls are TRBV9 and TRBJ2-7, with 7 bases fitting TRBD1. J lost 1 base, V lost 3 bases, and 10 bases had no gene match. Looked up from germline, CDR1 is SGDLS and CDR2 is YYNGEE. The CDR3 has 16 amino acids. The DNA for the CDR3 is TGTGCCAGCAGCGCCGCCCCCGTGGGACAGTCCTACGAGCAGTACTTC. It encodes CASSAAPVGQSYEQYF.

The genes are TRBV27 and TRBJ1-2; TRBD1 matches at 7 bases. The CDR3 sequence is 13 residues long. V was clipped by 6 bases and J by 4 bases; unmatched bases: 5. Germline CDR1 is MNHEY and CDR2 is SMNVEV (reference sequence). CDR3 nucleotides: TGTGCCAGCAGCCTGACAGGGTCCTATGGCTACACCTTC. Translating gives CASSLTGSYGYTF.

In this sample, this clone turned up once. This chain joins TRBV13 and TRBJ2-5, with 13 bases aligning to TRBD2. This CDR3 is 16 amino acids long. J lost 1 base, V lost 4 bases, and 3 bases had no gene match. The V gene's germline CDR1 is PRHDT and CDR2 FYEKMQ (reference sequence). For the CDR3, the DNA is TGTGCCAGCAGCTGGGGACTAGCGGGGCCCCAAGAGACCCAGTACTTC. It is translated as CASSWGLAGPQETQYF.

There are a few counts of this clone. V gene TRBV7-2 combines with J gene TRBJ2-5; no definite D call. The CDR3 contains 15 residues. Per germline, CDR1 SGHTA and CDR2 FQGNSA. V lost 1 base to trimming and J lost 1 base, with 10 bases between them. The CDR3: CASSLGLPSQETQYF. The CDR3 DNA follows: TGTGCCAGCAGCTTAGGACTGCCCTCCCAAGAGACCCAGTACTTC.

This chain uses TRBV7-9 with TRBJ2-7; maybe TRBD1 (6 bases). Trimming pared 3 bases from V and 4 bases from J, leaving 10 bases between. CDR1 and CDR2 from the germline V gene are SEHNR and FQNEAQ (reference sequence). The CDR3 extends over 13 amino acids. The CDR3 is CASSFLQGYEQYF. In nucleotides, the CDR3 is TGTGCCAGCAGCTTCCTTCAGGGGTACGAGCAGTACTTC.

The CDR3 sequence is CASSSTSGSEQYF. The CDR3 DNA reads TGTGCCAGCAGCTCAACCTCGGGGTCCGAGCAGTACTTC. The chain carries TRBV11-3 and TRBJ2-7, with D possibly TRBD2 on 5 matching bases. CDR3 length: 13 residues. The V end was cut by 4 bases, the J end by 6 bases, with 13 bases between. The V gene's germline CDR1 is SGHNT and CDR2 YENEEA.